This entry lists 26 T cell receptor beta chains sequenced from one sample in a study of OX40 agonist ivuxolimab in advanced cancers. The library came from the immunoSEQ multiplex PCR assay. TCRdb took this table from immuneACCESS and kept in-frame rearrangements with V and J called. Such tables lack part of the clones; where checked against another copy, unresolved V genes explain under half of the gap, and the rest is unexplained. The sample table holds over 70,000 clones, of which around 80% were seen once. Roughly 4.9% of the sample is held by the ten biggest clonotypes. The sequencing used CD4+ or CD8+ T cells sorted from blood, collected in a trial of the OX40 agonist ivuxolimab. All receptors derive from an adult with an advanced solid tumor such as melanoma, head and neck, liver or kidney cancer.

The V call is TRBV27, the J call TRBJ1-2; unclear D gene. Trimming pared 5 bases from V and 1 base from J, leaving 5 bases between. The CDR3 is 12 residues long. Looked up from germline, CDR1 is MNHEY and CDR2 is SMNVEV (reference sequence). DNA of the CDR3: TGTGCCAGCAGTCCACATAACTATGGCTACACCTTC. Protein product: CASSPHNYGYTF.

The chain carries TRBV27 and TRBJ2-7; 7 bases agree with TRBD1. Germline assignment: CDR1 MNHEY and CDR2 SMNVEV (reference sequence). The length of the CDR3 is 15 residues. Trimming took 5 bases from V and 3 from J; bases not matched to a gene: 10. CDR3 in amino acids: CASSQGQVVLYEQYF. The CDR3 DNA sequence: TGTGCCAGCAGTCAAGGACAGGTGGTACTCTACGAGCAGTACTTC.

V and J are TRBV7-6 and TRBJ2-3, with TRBD1 identical over 10 bases. This CDR3 contains 17 residues. Per germline, CDR1 SGHVS and CDR2 FNYEAQ. V dropped 5 bases and J dropped 5; count of bases not matched to a gene: 13. The CDR3 loop reads CASSRQLPTGGLDTQYF. CDR3 sequence (DNA): TGTGCCAGCAGCCGACAACTCCCGACAGGGGGCTTAGATACGCAGTATTTT.

The chain links TRBV7-9 to TRBJ1-4; unclear D gene. This CDR3 region has 14 residues. The germline CDR1 and CDR2 sequences are SEHNR and FQNEAQ (reference sequence). V was cut by 0 bases and J by 7 bases, with 9 bases left in between. In DNA form, the CDR3 reads TGTGCCAGCAGCTTAGCCCTCGGGTCTGAAAAACTGTTTTTT. Protein sequence: CASSLALGSEKLFF.

The CDR3 DNA reads TGCGCCAGCAGCCAAGTCGACCCTTGGGACAGGGGGATTGAAGCTTTCTTT. It encodes CASSQVDPWDRGIEAFF. The chain links TRBV4-1 to TRBJ1-1; 11 nucleotides line up with TRBD1. The J segment lost 7 bases and the V segment lost 1 base, leaving 11 bases of the junction unmatched. This CDR3 is 17 amino acids long. Germline lookup yields CDR1 MGHRA and CDR2 YSYEKL.

This rearrangement joins TRBV7-2 to TRBJ1-2, with 8 bases identical to TRBD1. The germline gives CDR1 SGHTA, CDR2 FQGNSA. The CDR3 runs 16 residues. V lost 1 base to trimming and J lost 4 bases; unmatched junction nucleotides: 8. The CDR3 DNA is TGTGCCAGCAGCTTAGAAAGGGTACAGGGGGGCTATGGCTACACCTTC. This codes for CASSLERVQGGYGYTF. Supplemented by reference TRBV7-2 and TRBJ1-2, the full variable domain reads GAGVSQSPSNKVTEKGKDVELRCDPISGHTALYWYRQSLGQGLEFLIYFQGNSAPDKSGLPSDRFSAERTGGSVSTLTIQRTQQEDSAVYLCASSLERVQGGYGYTFGSGTRLTVV.

The V call is TRBV21-1, the J call TRBJ2-7; the table gives TRBD2 as D, unverified against the DNA. TRBV21-1 is reported as a pseudogene. The CDR3 is 14 residues long. In DNA, the CDR3 is TGTGCCAGCAGCAAAAGGGCCTCGGAGGACGAGCAGTACTTC. This codes for CASSKRASEDEQYF.

The chain has TRBV11-2 and TRBJ2-1; unclear D gene. The CDR3 is made up of 15 amino acids. Germline CDR1 SGHAT, CDR2 FQNNGV. With 1 base removed from V and 1 base from J, the gap between germline ends came to 8 bases. The DNA for the CDR3 is TGTGCCAGCAGCTTAGGTGCGGAGTCCTACAATGAGCAGTTCTTC. Its protein product is CASSLGAESYNEQFF.

The chain combines TRBV4-3 with TRBJ2-7; 9 nucleotides line up with TRBD1. The V gene end was trimmed by 4 bases and the J gene end by 4 bases; junction bases not matched to a gene: 5. CDR3 length: 14 amino acids. Germline assignment: CDR1 LGHNA and CDR2 YSLEER. The CDR3 DNA reads TGCGCCAGCAGCCGAGCCGGACAGGGGTACGAGCAGTACTTC. This translates into CASSRAGQGYEQYF.

The chain couples TRBV10-3 to TRBJ1-5; D gene ambiguous. The V gene lost 10 bases and the J gene lost 0 bases, with 13 bases spanning the gap. The CDR3 runs 14 residues. Germline CDR1 is ENHRY and CDR2 is SYGVKD. The CDR3 protein is CATRSLDSNQPQHF. The CDR3 DNA reads TGTGCCACCCGGTCCCTAGATAGCAATCAGCCCCAGCATTTT.

On this clone: The same CDR3 also results from other DNA sequences found in this sample. The chain recombines TRBV7-8 with TRBJ2-2, with D unresolved. There are 12 residues in the CDR3. The germline V gene encodes CDR1 SGHVS and CDR2 FQNEAQ. Deletions cut 5 bases from V and 5 bases from J, with 6 bases between. The CDR3 coding sequence is TGTGCCAGCAGCCACGCTACCGGGGAGCTGTTTTTT. Residues: CASSHATGELFF.

The V gene is TRBV4-1, the J gene TRBJ2-3; TRBD2 agrees at 16 bases. This CDR3 has 21 amino acids. The germline gives CDR1 MGHRA, CDR2 YSYEKL. With V trimmed by 0 bases and J by 0 bases, 9 bases remained unmatched. The CDR3 coding sequence is TGCGCCAGCAGCCAAGAATCGGGACTAGCGGGAGGGTTTTTTAGCACAGATACGCAGTATTTT. Its protein product is CASSQESGLAGGFFSTDTQYF.

The J gene is TRBJ2-1, the V gene TRBV19, with a possible D match to TRBD1 (5 bases). The CDR3 consists of 15 residues. V was pared by 6 bases and J by 3 bases, with 15 bases between. Germline CDR1 reads LNHDA; CDR2 reads SQIVND (reference sequence). CDR3 loop: CASRAPGQLYNEQFF. The CDR3 nucleotides are TGTGCCAGTAGGGCCCCAGGACAACTCTACAATGAGCAGTTCTTC.

V gene TRBV28 combines with J gene TRBJ1-1; D gene ambiguous. Between the trimmed V and J ends, which lost 4 bases and 5 bases, there was a span of 11 bases. The CDR3 extends over 13 amino acids. Per germline, CDR1 MDHEN and CDR2 SYDVKM. The CDR3: CASSSPRLTEAFF. The CDR3, as DNA: TGTGCCAGCAGTTCACCCAGGCTGACTGAAGCTTTCTTT.

The gene calls are TRBV5-8 and TRBJ2-2; the match to TRBD1 covers 7 bases. V gave up 9 bases and J gave up 4 bases; unmatched junction bases: 12. There are 15 residues in the CDR3. Germline V gives CDR1 SGHTS, CDR2 YDEGEE. The CDR3 region has the DNA TGTGCCACCGGGGCCAGCAGGGGGACCACCGGGGAGCTGTTTTTT. This encodes CATGASRGTTGELFF. Using reference TRBV5-8 and TRBJ2-2 for the parts outside the CDR3, the full variable domain is EAGVTQSPTHLIKTRGQQATLRCSPISGHTSVYWYQQALGLGLQFLLWYDEGEERNRGNFPPRFSGRQFPNYSSELNVNALELEDSALYLCATGASRGTTGELFFGEGSRLTVL.

The chain has TRBV7-2 and TRBJ2-1; TRBD1 aligns across 10 bases. Germline V gives CDR1 SGHTA, CDR2 FQGNSA. This CDR3 comprises 16 residues. V dropped 5 bases and J dropped 2; count of bases not matched to a gene: 6. CDR3 amino acids: CASSIEGTGAYNEQFF. The CDR3 region has the DNA TGTGCCAGCAGCATCGAAGGGACAGGGGCCTACAATGAGCAGTTCTTC.

V is TRBV28 and J is TRBJ1-1; maybe TRBD1 (6 bases). The germline CDR1 and CDR2 sequences are MDHEN and SYDVKM. The CDR3 contains 17 residues. V was clipped by 4 bases and J by 1 base, with 19 bases between them. The CDR3 DNA reads as TGTGCCAGCAGTTCCCCGGGACATTATTCTTCGAACACTGAAGCTTTCTTT. Translation gives CASSSPGHYSSNTEAFF. The full variable domain, its missing parts supplied by reference TRBV28 and TRBJ1-1, is DVKVTQSSRYLVKRTGEKVFLECVQDMDHENMFWYRQDPGLGLRLIYFSYDVKMKEKGDIPEGYSVSREKKERFSLILESASTNQTSMYLCASSSPGHYSSNTEAFFGQGTRLTVV.

As to this clone: The junction differs from germline at one of its ends, possibly a read error. The chain carries TRBV5-4 and TRBJ1-5; D is undetermined. CDR3 length: 13 amino acids. From germline, CDR1 is SGHNT and CDR2 YYREEE (reference sequence). The CDR3 loop reads CASSQDLEQPQHF. CDR3 nucleotides: TGCGCCAGCAGCCAAGATTTGGAACAGCCCCAGCATTTT.

This clone appeared once. The rearrangement uses TRBV5-8 and TRBJ2-7; TRBD2 matches at 7 bases. J was trimmed by 9 bases and V by 0 bases; bases with no gene match: 15. CDR3 length: 16 residues. The germline V gene has CDR1 SGHTS and CDR2 YDEGEE. Here the CDR3 DNA reads TGTGCCAGCAGCTTGGGGGAGACTAGCACGTGGGGACCGCAGTACTTC. This gives the protein CASSLGETSTWGPQYF.

V and J are TRBV7-2 and TRBJ2-1, with 9 bases matching TRBD2. The CDR3 is 13 residues long. Losses at the gene ends were 3 bases for V and 11 bases for J; bases not matched to a gene: 5. Germline V gene data show CDR1 as SGHTA and CDR2 as FQGNSA. The chain's CDR3 is CASSFAGTSQQFF. The CDR3 DNA reads as TGTGCCAGCAGCTTCGCCGGGACTAGCCAGCAGTTCTTC. Filled out from reference TRBV7-2 and TRBJ2-1, the complete variable domain reads GAGVSQSPSNKVTEKGKDVELRCDPISGHTALYWYRQSLGQGLEFLIYFQGNSAPDKSGLPSDRFSAERTGGSVSTLTIQRTQQEDSAVYLCASSFAGTSQQFFGPGTRLTVL.

This sequence joins TRBV4-1 and TRBJ2-7; D is perhaps TRBD2 (6 bases). CDR1 is MGHRA and CDR2 is YSYEKL in the germline V gene. V was trimmed by 0 bases and J by 2 bases, leaving 14 bases between them. This CDR3 comprises 16 residues. Here the CDR3 reads CASSQEVVGGAYEQYF. In DNA form, the CDR3 reads TGCGCCAGCAGCCAAGAAGTGGTGGGGGGAGCCTACGAGCAGTACTTC.

This clone is a singleton in its sample. The chain is built from TRBV7-9 and TRBJ2-3; 10 bases line up with TRBD1. Germline values: CDR1 SEHNR, CDR2 FQNEAQ (reference sequence). Germline trimming cut 4 bases from V and 2 bases from J; bases unmatched to any gene: 6. This CDR3 is 16 amino acids long. The CDR3 DNA follows: TGTGCCAGCAGCTCAGGGACAGGGGTCACCACAGATACGCAGTATTTT. This codes for CASSSGTGVTTDTQYF.

V usage is TRBV19 and J usage is TRBJ2-2; 7 bases match TRBD1. V gave up 10 bases and J gave up 4 bases; unmatched junction bases: 12. Germline V gene lookup returns CDR1 LNHDA and CDR2 SQIVND (reference sequence). CDR3 length: 15 amino acids. The DNA for the CDR3 is TGTGCCACCAGAACCGGCAGGGGGACCACCGGGGAGCTGTTTTTT. Translation gives CATRTGRGTTGELFF.

This clone was recorded only once. The V gene is TRBV7-8, the J gene TRBJ1-2; 8 bases agree with TRBD1. CDR3 size: 18 residues. Per germline, CDR1 SGHVS and CDR2 FQNEAQ. V gave up 4 bases and J gave up 8 bases; unmatched junction bases: 21. For the CDR3, the DNA is TGTGCCAGCAGCTCAGGGCGCCTAGGGCTGACAGGGGTCGTCGGCTACACCTTC. It codes for CASSSGRLGLTGVVGYTF.

V usage is TRBV4-1 and J usage is TRBJ1-1, with TRBD1 matching 7 bases. Germline CDR1 MGHRA, CDR2 YSYEKL. Trimming at V came to 3 bases and at J to 2 bases, leaving 9 bases not matched to a gene. This CDR3 spans 16 amino acids. The CDR3 here is CASSQAPGQPNTEAFF. CDR3 sequence (DNA): TGCGCCAGCAGCCAGGCCCCGGGACAGCCTAACACTGAAGCTTTCTTT.

J is TRBJ2-3 and V is TRBV29-1, with 7 bases fitting TRBD2. There are 14 residues in the CDR3. Looked up from germline, CDR1 is SQVTM and CDR2 is ANQGSEA. After removal of 4 bases from V and 3 bases from J, the junction contained 7 bases not matched to a gene. The CDR3 here is CSVGRGVRTDTQYF. In DNA, the CDR3 is TGCAGCGTTGGTCGGGGGGTTAGAACAGATACGCAGTATTTT.